This record concerns one T cell receptor beta chain sequence. What it binds is unknown. The library targeted TCRbeta and was prepared with unique molecular identifiers. MiXCR, run by TCRdb on the PCR reads, gives a single entry per CDR3 protein. The sample lists a few hundred thousand distinct CDR3 sequences, 43% occurring once. The sample comes from a study of T-cell reconstitution after alpha-beta-depleted transplantation in children. Whole-study results and caveats: Reports say that about two months after transplant, the alpha-beta T cells came out of several hundred graft clones that had expanded. At the one-year point after transplant, T-cell counts and TCRbeta diversity were found to come mostly from T cells that had been newly produced. From surviving recipient T cells and thymic progenitors came the high day-60 TCRbeta diversity observed in some patients.

CDR3 length equals 14 residues. The trim removed 5 bases at V and 4 bases at J, leaving 7 bases unmatched. The sequence came from a girl aged 2-9 years with aplastic anemia, due to receive a stem cell transplant. The specimen comprised PBMCs, sampled before TCRalphabeta/CD19-depleted stem cell transplant. The chain recombines TRBV12-3 or TRBV12-4 with TRBJ1-2; 7 bases align to TRBD1. CDR3 residues: CASSPGQATYGYTF. The CDR3 nucleotides read TGTGCCAGCAGTCCAGGACAGGCTACCTATGGCTACACCTTC.